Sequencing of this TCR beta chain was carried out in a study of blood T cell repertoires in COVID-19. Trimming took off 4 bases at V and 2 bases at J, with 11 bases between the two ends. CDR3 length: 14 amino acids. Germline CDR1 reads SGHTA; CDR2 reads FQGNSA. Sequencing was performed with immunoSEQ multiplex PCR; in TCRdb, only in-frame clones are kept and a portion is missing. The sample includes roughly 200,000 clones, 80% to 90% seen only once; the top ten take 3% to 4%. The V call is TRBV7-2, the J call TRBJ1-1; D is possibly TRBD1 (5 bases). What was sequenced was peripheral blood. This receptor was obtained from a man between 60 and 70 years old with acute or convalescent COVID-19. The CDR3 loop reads CASSSQGGNTEAFF. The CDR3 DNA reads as TGTGCCAGCAGCTCGCAGGGTGGAAACACTGAAGCTTTCTTT.